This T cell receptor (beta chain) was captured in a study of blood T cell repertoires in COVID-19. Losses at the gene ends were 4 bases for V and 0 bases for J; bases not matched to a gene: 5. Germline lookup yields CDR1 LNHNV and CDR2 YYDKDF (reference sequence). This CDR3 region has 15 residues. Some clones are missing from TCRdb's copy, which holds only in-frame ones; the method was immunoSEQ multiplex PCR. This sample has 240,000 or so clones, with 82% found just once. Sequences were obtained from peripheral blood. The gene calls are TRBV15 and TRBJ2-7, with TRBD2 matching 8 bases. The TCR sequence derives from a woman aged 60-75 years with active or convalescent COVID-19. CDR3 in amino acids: CATSITGGASYEQYF. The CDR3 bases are TGTGCCACCAGCATAACGGGAGGGGCCTCCTACGAGCAGTACTTC.